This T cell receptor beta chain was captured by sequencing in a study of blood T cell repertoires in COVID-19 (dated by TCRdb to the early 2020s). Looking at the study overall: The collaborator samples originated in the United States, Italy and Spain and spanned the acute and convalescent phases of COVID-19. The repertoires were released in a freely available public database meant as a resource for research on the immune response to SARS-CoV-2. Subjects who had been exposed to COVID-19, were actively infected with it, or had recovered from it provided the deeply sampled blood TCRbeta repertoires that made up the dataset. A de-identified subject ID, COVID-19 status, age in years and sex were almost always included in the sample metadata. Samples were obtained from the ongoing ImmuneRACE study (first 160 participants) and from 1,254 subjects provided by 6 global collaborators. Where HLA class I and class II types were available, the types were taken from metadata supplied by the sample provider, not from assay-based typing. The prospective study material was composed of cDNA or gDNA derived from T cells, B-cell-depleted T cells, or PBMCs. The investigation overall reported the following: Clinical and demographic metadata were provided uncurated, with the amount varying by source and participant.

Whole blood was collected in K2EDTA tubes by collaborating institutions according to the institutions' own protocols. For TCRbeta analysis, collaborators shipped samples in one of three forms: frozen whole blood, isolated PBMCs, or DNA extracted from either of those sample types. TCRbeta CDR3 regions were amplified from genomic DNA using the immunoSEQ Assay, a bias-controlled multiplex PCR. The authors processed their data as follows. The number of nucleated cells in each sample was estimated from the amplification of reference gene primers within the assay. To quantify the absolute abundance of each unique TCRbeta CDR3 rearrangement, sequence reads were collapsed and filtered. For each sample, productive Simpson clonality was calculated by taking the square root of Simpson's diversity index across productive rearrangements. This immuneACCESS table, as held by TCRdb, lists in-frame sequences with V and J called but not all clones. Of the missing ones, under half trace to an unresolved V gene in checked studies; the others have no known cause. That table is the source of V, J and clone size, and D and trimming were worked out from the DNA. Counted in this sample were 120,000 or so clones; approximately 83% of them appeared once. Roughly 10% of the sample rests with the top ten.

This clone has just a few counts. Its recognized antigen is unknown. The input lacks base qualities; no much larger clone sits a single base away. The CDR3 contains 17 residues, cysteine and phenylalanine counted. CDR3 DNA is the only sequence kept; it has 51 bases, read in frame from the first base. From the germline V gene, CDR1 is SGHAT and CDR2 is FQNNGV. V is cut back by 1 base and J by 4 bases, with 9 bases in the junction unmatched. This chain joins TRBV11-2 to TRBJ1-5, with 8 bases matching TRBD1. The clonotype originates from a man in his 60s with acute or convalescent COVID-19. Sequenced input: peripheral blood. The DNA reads TGTGCCAGCAGCTTAGGAGGACAGGGACCGGTAAATCAGCCCCAGCATTTT. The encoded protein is CASSLGGQGPVNQPQHF.